The TCR beta chain under discussion was sequenced for a study of cytomegalovirus exposure and HLA in healthy donors. Study results and limitations: Most TCR sequences proved rare, with some public TCRs found in many donors. Diagnosis of cytomegalovirus status made by the classifier reportedly showed high specificity and sensitivity.

With regard to this clone: As yet, its antigen is unknown.

Sequenced by immunoSEQ multiplex PCR; TCRdb stores in-frame clones only, minus some. The table lists 200,000 or so clones, around 90% of them singletons, with approximately 1% in the top ten. After removal of 0 bases from V and 1 base from J, the junction contained 9 bases not matched to a gene. Germline V lookup: CDR1 SGHNT, CDR2 YYREEE (reference sequence). The length of the CDR3 is 17 residues. The chain has TRBV5-4 and TRBJ1-1, with 7 bases aligning to TRBD1. The receptor comes from a woman between 18 and 30 years old in good health and CMV-seronegative. Input material: PBMCs. CDR3 bases: TGTGCCAGCAGCTTGGGGGTACAGGGGAAGAGGAACACTGAAGCTTTCTTT. It encodes CASSLGVQGKRNTEAFF.